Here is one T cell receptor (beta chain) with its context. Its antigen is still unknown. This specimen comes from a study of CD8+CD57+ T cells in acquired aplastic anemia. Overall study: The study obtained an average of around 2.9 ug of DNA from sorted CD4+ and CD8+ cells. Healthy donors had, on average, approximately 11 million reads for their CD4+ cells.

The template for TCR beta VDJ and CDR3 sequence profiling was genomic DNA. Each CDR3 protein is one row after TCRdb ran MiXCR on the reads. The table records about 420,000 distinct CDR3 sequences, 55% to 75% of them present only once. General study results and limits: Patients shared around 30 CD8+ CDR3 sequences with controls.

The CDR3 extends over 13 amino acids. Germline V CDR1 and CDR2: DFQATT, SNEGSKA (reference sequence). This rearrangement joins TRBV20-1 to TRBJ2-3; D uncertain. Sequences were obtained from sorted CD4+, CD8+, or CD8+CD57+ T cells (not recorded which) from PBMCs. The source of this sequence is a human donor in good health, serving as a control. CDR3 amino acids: CSVIHSGTDTQYF. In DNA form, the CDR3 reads TGCAGCGTTATACACTCTGGGACAGATACGCAGTATTTT.